The source of this T cell receptor (beta chain) is a study of T-cell reconstitution after alpha-beta-depleted transplantation in children. Notes on the study in general: Two months or so post-transplant, alpha-beta T cells reportedly derived from several hundred expanded graft clones. At one year after transplant, newly produced T cells mostly accounted for T-cell counts and diversity. The origin of high day-60 TCRbeta diversity in some patients lay in surviving recipient T cells and thymic progenitors.

Library preparation (for TCRbeta) was performed with unique molecular identifiers. MiXCR was run by TCRdb on the PCR reads, yielding one entry per CDR3 protein. Among just under 150,000 distinct CDR3 sequences, 7.5% to 9% were seen once, and the ten largest hold around 18%. This clonotype showed up many times. Its antigen is undetermined. This TCR was sampled from a female patient aged 2-10 years who had a stem cell transplant for congenital amegakaryocytic thrombocytopenia, so the T cells may come from the graft donor. The starting material was PBMCs, mostly from graft donor cells, obtained 180 days after TCRalphabeta/CD19-depleted stem cell transplant.

CDR3 DNA: TGCAGTGCCATAACGACGGGGAACACTGAAGCTTTCTTT. The encoded protein is CSAITTGNTEAFF. The chain joins TRBV20-1 to TRBJ1-1; D not resolved. Trimming pared 6 bases from V and 1 base from J, leaving 12 bases between. The germline V gene encodes CDR1 DFQATT and CDR2 SNEGSKA (reference sequence). This CDR3 comprises 13 residues.